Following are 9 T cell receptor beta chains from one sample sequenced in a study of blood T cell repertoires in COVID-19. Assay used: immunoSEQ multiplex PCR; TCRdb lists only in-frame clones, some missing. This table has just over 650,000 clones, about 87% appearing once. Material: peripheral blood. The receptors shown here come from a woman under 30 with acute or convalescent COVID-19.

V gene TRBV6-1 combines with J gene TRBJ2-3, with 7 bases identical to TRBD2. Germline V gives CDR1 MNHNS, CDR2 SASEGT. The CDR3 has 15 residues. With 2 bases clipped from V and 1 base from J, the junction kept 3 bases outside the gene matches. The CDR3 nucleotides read TGTGCCAGCAGTGAATGGGCGGGGGGCACAGATACGCAGTATTTT. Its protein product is CASSEWAGGTDTQYF.

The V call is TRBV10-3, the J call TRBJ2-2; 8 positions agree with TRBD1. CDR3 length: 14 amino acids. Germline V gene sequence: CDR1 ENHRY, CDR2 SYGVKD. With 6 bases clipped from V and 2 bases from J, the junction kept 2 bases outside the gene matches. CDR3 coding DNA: TGTGCCATCAGGGCAGGGGGCAACACCGGGGAGCTGTTTTTT. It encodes CAIRAGGNTGELFF.

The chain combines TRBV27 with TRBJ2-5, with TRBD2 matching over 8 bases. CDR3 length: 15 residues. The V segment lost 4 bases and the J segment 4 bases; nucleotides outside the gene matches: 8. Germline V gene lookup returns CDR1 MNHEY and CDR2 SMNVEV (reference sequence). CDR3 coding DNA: TGTGCCAGCAGTTGGGGTAGCGGGGACCGAGAGACCCAGTACTTC. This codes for CASSWGSGDRETQYF.

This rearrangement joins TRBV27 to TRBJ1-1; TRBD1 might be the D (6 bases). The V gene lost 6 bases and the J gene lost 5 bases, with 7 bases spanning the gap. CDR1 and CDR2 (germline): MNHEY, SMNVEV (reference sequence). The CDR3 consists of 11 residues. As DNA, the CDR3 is TGTGCCAGCAGGACAGGAACTGAAGCTTTCTTT. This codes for CASRTGTEAFF.

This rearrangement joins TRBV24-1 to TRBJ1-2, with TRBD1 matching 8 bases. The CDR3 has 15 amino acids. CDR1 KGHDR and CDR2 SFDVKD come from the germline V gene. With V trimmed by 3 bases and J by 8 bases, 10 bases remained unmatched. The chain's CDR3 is CATSDMTGESWGYTF. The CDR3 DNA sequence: TGTGCCACCAGTGATATGACAGGGGAATCGTGGGGCTACACCTTC.

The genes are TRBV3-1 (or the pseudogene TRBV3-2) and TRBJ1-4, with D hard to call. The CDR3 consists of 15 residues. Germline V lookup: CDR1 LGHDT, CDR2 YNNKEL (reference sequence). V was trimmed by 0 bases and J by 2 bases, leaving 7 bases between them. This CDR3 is CASSQDLQTNEKLFF. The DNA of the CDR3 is TGTGCCAGCAGCCAAGATCTACAGACTAATGAAAAACTGTTTTTT.

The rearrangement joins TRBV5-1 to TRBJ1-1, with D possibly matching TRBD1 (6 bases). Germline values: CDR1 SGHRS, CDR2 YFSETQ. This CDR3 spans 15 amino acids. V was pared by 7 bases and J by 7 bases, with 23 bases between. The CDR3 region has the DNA TGCGCCAGCTTTCCTACGACGGGGGGCCCGGTTGAAGCTTTCTTT. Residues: CASFPTTGGPVEAFF. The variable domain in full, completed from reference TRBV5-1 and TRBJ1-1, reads KAGVTQTPRYLIKTRGQQVTLSCSPISGHRSVSWYQQTPGQGLQFLFEYFSETQRNKGNFPGRFSGRQFSNSRSEMNVSTLELGDSALYLCASFPTTGGPVEAFFGQGTRLTVV.

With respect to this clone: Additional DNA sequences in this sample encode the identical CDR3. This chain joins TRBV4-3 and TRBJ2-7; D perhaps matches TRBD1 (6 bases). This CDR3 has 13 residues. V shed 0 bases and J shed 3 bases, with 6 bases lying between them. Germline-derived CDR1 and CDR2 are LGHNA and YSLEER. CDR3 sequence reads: CASSQDRGYEQYF. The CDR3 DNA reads TGCGCCAGCAGCCAAGACAGGGGCTACGAGCAGTACTTC.

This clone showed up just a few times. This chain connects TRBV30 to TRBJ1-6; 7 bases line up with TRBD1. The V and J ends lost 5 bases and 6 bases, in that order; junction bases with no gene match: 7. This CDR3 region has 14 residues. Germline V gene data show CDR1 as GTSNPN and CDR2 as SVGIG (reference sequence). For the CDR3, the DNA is TGTGCCTGGGGAACAGGGGCCTCTAATTCACCCCTCCACTTT. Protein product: CAWGTGASNSPLHF.